These 31 T cell receptor beta chains share one sample of origin, sequenced in a study of T-cell reconstitution after alpha-beta-depleted transplantation in children. Unique molecular identifiers were used in preparing the TCRbeta library. TCRdb reprocessed the PCR reads via MiXCR and lists one record per CDR3 protein. The data contain a few hundred thousand distinct CDR3 sequences, about 26% of them singletons. Sample: PBMCs, taken before TCRalphabeta/CD19-depleted stem cell transplant. These receptors all stem from a girl aged 2-10 years with Fanconi anemia, due to receive a stem cell transplant.

The rearrangement links TRBV20-1 to TRBJ2-2; D is unclear. The V gene's germline CDR1 is DFQATT and CDR2 SNEGSKA (reference sequence). V was shortened by 5 bases and J by 1 base, with 17 bases between the two germline ends. This CDR3 is built from 16 residues. For the CDR3, the DNA is TGCAGTGCTCATCACGGAAGAGCCCTGAACACCGGGGAGCTGTTTTTT. Protein product: CSAHHGRALNTGELFF.

Details on this clonotype: Because the CDR3 is missing its conserved closing phenylalanine or tryptophan, this is likely a read error. The CDR3: CSAVPGGDIQYL. The CDR3 DNA sequence: TGCAGTGCTGTTCCGGGTGGGGACATTCAGTACCTC. The V and J genes are TRBV20-1 and TRBJ2-4; D is undetermined. V was pared by 5 bases and J by 8 bases, with 13 bases between. Germline V gene sequence: CDR1 DFQATT, CDR2 SNEGSKA (reference sequence). The length of the CDR3 is 12 residues.

The chain is built from TRBV20-1 and TRBJ1-6, with D tentatively TRBD1 (6 bases). Trimming took 3 bases from V and 10 from J, leaving 19 bases between them. Per the germline V gene, CDR1 is DFQATT and CDR2 is SNEGSKA (reference sequence). The CDR3 sequence is 15 residues long. This CDR3 is CSASLSMDRRSPLHF. The CDR3 region has the DNA TGCAGTGCTAGCCTGTCGATGGACAGAAGGTCACCCCTCCACTTT.

The V and J genes are TRBV27 and TRBJ2-6, with 7 bases that match TRBD1. The germline CDR1 and CDR2 sequences are MNHEY and SMNVEV (reference sequence). V was pared by 2 bases and J by 0 bases, with 16 bases of the junction left unmatched. The CDR3 sequence is 21 residues long. DNA of the CDR3: TGTGCCAGCAGTTTAGAGGCCGTTCGGGGACAGCCGTACTCTGGGGCCAACGTCCTGACTTTC. It translates to CASSLEAVRGQPYSGANVLTF.

This clonotype occurred a few times. The rearrangement links TRBV5-1 to TRBJ1-3; D unclear. V lost 0 bases and J lost 0, with 4 bases in between. The length of the CDR3 is 14 residues. Looked up from germline, CDR1 is SGHRS and CDR2 is YFSETQ. The CDR3 DNA is TGCGCCAGCAGCTTGGATTACTCTGGAAACACCATATATTTT. Translation: CASSLDYSGNTIYF.

Notes on this clonotype: At one end the junction does not follow the germline gene, possibly because of a read error. V and J are TRBV20-1 and TRBJ2-1; weak D call: TRBD2 (7 bases). CDR3 size: 16 residues. Germline V gives CDR1 DFQATT, CDR2 SNEGSKA (reference sequence). The chain's CDR3 is CIASGQLWGGGTEQFF. CDR3 coding DNA: TGCATTGCTAGCGGCCAACTGTGGGGGGGCGGGACGGAGCAGTTCTTC.

This clonotype was observed many times. The chain combines TRBV20-1 with TRBJ2-1; tentative D call: TRBD1 (5 bases). Trimming took 8 bases from V and 12 from J, leaving 17 bases between them. The CDR3 runs to 11 residues. Germline CDR1 is DFQATT and CDR2 is SNEGSKA (reference sequence). CDR3 loop: CSPSTIDRQFF. The CDR3, as DNA: TGCAGTCCCTCTACAATCGACAGGCAGTTCTTC.

Many counts were recorded for this clonotype. One end of the junction varies from germline; a read error may be responsible. The chain has TRBV5-1 and TRBJ2-1; no reliable D call. CDR3 size: 12 residues. CDR1 and CDR2 from the germline V gene are SGHRS and YFSETQ. CDR3 nucleotide sequence: TGTGCCAGCAGTTTGAGGTACAATGAGCAGTTCTTC. It codes for CASSLRYNEQFF.

This clonotype was counted ten times or more. The chain combines TRBV29-1 with TRBJ2-7; D is possibly TRBD2 (6 bases). V was pared by 5 bases and J by 3 bases, with 14 bases between. Germline CDR1 and CDR2: SQVTM and ANQGSEA. This CDR3 has 13 amino acids. The CDR3 here is CSVWEDLRYEQYF. DNA of the CDR3: TGCAGCGTTTGGGAGGACTTACGCTACGAGCAGTACTTC.

V and J are TRBV7-9 and TRBJ2-1, with TRBD2 matching 11 bases. The junction had 7 bases not matched to a gene; V was cut back by 5 bases and J by 4 bases. Germline V lookup: CDR1 SEHNR, CDR2 FQNEAQ (reference sequence). The CDR3 totals 16 residues. The CDR3 reads CASSPGASGRYNEQFF. CDR3 DNA: TGTGCCAGCAGCCCGGGGGCTAGCGGGAGGTACAATGAGCAGTTCTTC.

The chain is built from TRBV27 and TRBJ2-7; no reliable D call. The J call could be wrong; TRBJ2-4 is a better fit for the DNA end. CDR1 MNHEY and CDR2 SMNVEV come from the germline V gene (reference sequence). The CDR3 is 12 amino acids. CDR3 residues: CASKATTGIQYF. In DNA form, the CDR3 reads TGTGCCAGCAAGGCCACCACCGGCATTCAGTACTTC.

This clonotype has at least ten counts. The chain recombines TRBV9 with TRBJ1-2; no clear D. The germline V gene has CDR1 SGDLS and CDR2 YYNGEE. This CDR3 comprises 15 residues. V gave up 4 bases and J gave up 5 bases, with 18 bases separating them. The chain's CDR3 is CASSLGLAGLYGYTF. CDR3 nucleotide sequence: TGTGCCAGCAGCCTAGGCCTTGCGGGCCTGTATGGCTACACCTTC.

There are a few counts of this clonotype. The chain links TRBV2 to TRBJ2-3; D unclear. Between the trimmed V and J ends, which lost 3 bases and 4 bases, there was a span of 14 bases. Germline-derived CDR1 and CDR2 are SNHLY and FYNNEI. The CDR3 has 15 amino acids. The CDR3 reads CASSDGRRVADTQYF. CDR3 nucleotide sequence: TGTGCCAGCAGTGATGGTCGACGGGTGGCAGATACGCAGTATTTT.

V is TRBV7-2 and J is TRBJ2-7; TRBD1 matches 9 bases. Germline values: CDR1 SGHTA, CDR2 FQGNSA. The CDR3 sequence is 13 residues long. The V and J ends lost 5 bases and 6 bases, in that order; junction bases with no gene match: 5. The CDR3 spells CASSQWTGVEQYF. The CDR3 region has the DNA TGTGCCAGCAGCCAATGGACAGGGGTCGAGCAGTACTTC.

At least ten counts were recorded for this clonotype. The rearrangement links TRBV20-1 to TRBJ2-7; 9 bases are shared with TRBD2. The CDR3 is made up of 13 amino acids. Germline assignment: CDR1 DFQATT and CDR2 SNEGSKA (reference sequence). Unmatched junction bases numbered 4, after V lost 5 bases and J lost 2 bases. CDR3 amino acids: CSAAIAGAYEQYF. The CDR3 DNA reads TGCAGTGCTGCCATAGCGGGGGCCTACGAGCAGTACTTC.

This clonotype was seen a few times. The chain is built from TRBV5-1 and TRBJ1-1; D is undetermined. Germline V gives CDR1 SGHRS, CDR2 YFSETQ. The CDR3 is 13 residues long. V lost 5 bases, J lost 0 bases, and 8 bases lay in between. The CDR3 DNA follows: TGCGCCAGCAGTTCGGGGATGAACACTGAAGCTTTCTTT. Translating it yields CASSSGMNTEAFF.

The chain employs TRBV28 and TRBJ2-1; D may be TRBD2 (5 bases). The CDR3 has 17 amino acids. V dropped 4 bases and J dropped 9 bases, with 25 bases sitting between them. Germline lookup yields CDR1 MDHEN and CDR2 SYDVKM. The chain's CDR3 is CASSSLGELVSDREQFF. CDR3 sequence (DNA): TGTGCCAGCAGTTCCCTCGGGGAACTAGTGAGCGATCGTGAGCAGTTCTTC.

This clonotype was found many times. This rearrangement joins TRBV20-1 to TRBJ1-5, with TRBD1 identical over 8 bases. V shed 0 bases, J shed 5 bases, and the junction held 6 bases outside the gene matches. This CDR3 contains 15 residues. Germline CDR1 is DFQATT and CDR2 is SNEGSKA (reference sequence). CDR3 protein: CSARDSGQGHQPQHF. DNA of the CDR3: TGCAGTGCTAGAGATTCCGGACAGGGTCATCAGCCCCAGCATTTT.

There are a few counts of this clonotype. The V call is TRBV20-1, the J call TRBJ2-5; D is unclear. Looked up from germline, CDR1 is DFQATT and CDR2 is SNEGSKA (reference sequence). The ends were cut back, 2 bases at V and 5 bases at J, with 9 bases in the middle. CDR3 length: 12 amino acids. This CDR3 reads CSARPSSETQYF. DNA for the CDR3: TGCAGTGCTAGACCTAGTTCGGAGACCCAGTACTTC.

This clonotype was observed many times. The chain uses TRBV12-3 or TRBV12-4 and TRBJ2-7; TRBD1 agrees at 10 bases. J was trimmed by 6 bases and V by 4 bases; bases with no gene match: 9. The CDR3 loop spans 15 amino acids. Written as DNA, the CDR3 is TGTGCCAGCAGTTGGACGACAGGGGGCATAAGCGAGCAGTACTTC. It yields the protein CASSWTTGGISEQYF.

This clonotype was counted ten times or more. The chain is built from TRBV6-5 and TRBJ2-2; the D gene could be TRBD1 or TRBD2 (6 bases each). The germline CDR1 and CDR2 sequences are MNHEY and SVGAGI. V dropped 7 bases and J dropped 2 bases, with 23 bases sitting between them. The CDR3 runs 18 residues. CDR3 nucleotide sequence: TGTGCCAGCACCCAACGATATGAGAGGGGGGATAACACCGGGGAGCTGTTTTTT. Protein sequence: CASTQRYERGDNTGELFF.

The chain recombines TRBV29-1 with TRBJ2-7; possible D gene TRBD1, 6 bases. The CDR3 sequence is 15 residues long. Germline V CDR1 and CDR2: SQVTM, ANQGSEA. V lost 1 base and J 4 bases, leaving 17 bases between the germline ends. The CDR3 spells CSVEGRNRVGYEQYF. In DNA form, the CDR3 reads TGCAGCGTTGAAGGACGAAACAGGGTTGGGTACGAGCAGTACTTC.

This clonotype was detected ten times or more. The chain recombines TRBV6-5 with TRBJ1-5; TRBD1 agrees at 7 bases. The ends lost 5 bases at V and 4 bases at J; junction bases unmatched: 5. Germline V gives CDR1 MNHEY, CDR2 SVGAGI. The CDR3 is made up of 14 amino acids. The CDR3 coding sequence is TGTGCCAGCAGTAGGGGACAGCTAAATCAGCCCCAGCATTTT. Its protein is CASSRGQLNQPQHF.

The chain joins TRBV25-1 to TRBJ1-2; D gene uncertain. The CDR3 has 12 residues. Germline-derived CDR1 and CDR2 are MGHDK and SYGVNS. V was pared by 3 bases and J by 2 bases, with 4 bases between. CDR3 nucleotides: TGTGCCAGCAGTGAGGCCAACTATGGCTACACCTTC. Translated: CASSEANYGYTF.

This clonotype appeared a few times. The chain carries TRBV7-9 and TRBJ2-1; D could derive from TRBD1 or TRBD2 (5 bases each). The CDR3 runs to 14 residues. Trimming removed 1 base at V and 4 bases at J, with 8 bases between. The germline V gene encodes CDR1 SEHNR and CDR2 FQNEAQ (reference sequence). As DNA, the CDR3 is TGTGCCAGCAGCTTAGAGGGACGGTACAATGAGCAGTTCTTC. This sequence encodes CASSLEGRYNEQFF.

The chain joins TRBV12-3 or TRBV12-4 to TRBJ2-1; D might be TRBD1 or TRBD2, each matching 5 bases. The CDR3 contains 17 residues. V lost 2 bases, J lost 2 bases, and 16 bases lay in between. The CDR3 reads CASSLSPLGVAYNEQFF. CDR3 DNA: TGTGCCAGCAGTTTAAGCCCGCTGGGGGTGGCCTACAATGAGCAGTTCTTC.

This chain uses TRBV11-2 with TRBJ2-7; 9 nucleotides agree with TRBD2. The ends lost 3 bases at V and 2 bases at J; junction bases unmatched: 20. Germline CDR1 and CDR2: SGHAT and FQNNGV. The CDR3 spans 20 residues. CDR3 in DNA: TGTGCCAGCAGCTTGATCGTATGGCGGGAGGGCCATTCAAACCCCTACGAGCAGTACTTC. Its protein product is CASSLIVWREGHSNPYEQYF.

This clonotype has ten or more counts. This chain links TRBV12-3 or TRBV12-4 with TRBJ2-7, with TRBD1 matching over 9 bases. V dropped 2 bases and J dropped 3; count of bases not matched to a gene: 2. The CDR3 covers 14 residues. CDR3: CASSLPTGGYEQYF. The CDR3 DNA sequence: TGTGCCAGCAGTTTACCGACAGGGGGCTACGAGCAGTACTTC.

This clonotype was detected only a few times. The gene calls are TRBV10-1 and TRBJ1-5; 8 bases agree with TRBD1. J was trimmed by 6 bases and V by 9 bases; bases with no gene match: 7. Per the germline V gene, CDR1 is WNHNN and CDR2 is SYGVQD (reference sequence). The CDR3 loop spans 13 amino acids. As DNA, the CDR3 is TGCGCCAGAGGACAGGGATCTACTCAGCCCCAGCATTTT. Translated: CARGQGSTQPQHF.

This clonotype was counted a single time. The V gene is TRBV6-5, the J gene TRBJ2-2, with unresolved D. The V end lost 2 bases, the J end lost 7 bases, and 11 bases lay between the germline ends. CDR3 length: 14 amino acids. Germline lookup yields CDR1 MNHEY and CDR2 SVGAGI. The CDR3 protein is CASSYPGLGGELFF. The CDR3 region has the DNA TGTGCCAGCAGTTACCCTGGATTGGGCGGGGAGCTGTTTTTT.

V and J are TRBV10-3 and TRBJ2-7; D not resolved. The V gene's germline CDR1 is ENHRY and CDR2 SYGVKD. The CDR3 runs 15 residues. V was shortened by 0 bases and J by 2 bases, with 11 bases between the two germline ends. CDR3 coding DNA: TGTGCCATCAGTGAGTCGGGAAACAGAGCCTACGAGCAGTACTTC. The encoded protein is CAISESGNRAYEQYF.